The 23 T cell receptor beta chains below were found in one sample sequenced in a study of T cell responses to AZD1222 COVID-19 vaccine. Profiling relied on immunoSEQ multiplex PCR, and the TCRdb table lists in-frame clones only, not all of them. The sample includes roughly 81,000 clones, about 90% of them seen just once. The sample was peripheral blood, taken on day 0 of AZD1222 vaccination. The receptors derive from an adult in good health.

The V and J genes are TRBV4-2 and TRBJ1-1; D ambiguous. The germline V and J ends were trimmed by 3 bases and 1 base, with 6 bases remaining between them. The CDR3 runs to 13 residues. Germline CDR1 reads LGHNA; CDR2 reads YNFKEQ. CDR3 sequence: CASSHVGNTEAFF. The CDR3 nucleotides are TGTGCCAGCAGCCATGTAGGGAACACTGAAGCTTTCTTT.

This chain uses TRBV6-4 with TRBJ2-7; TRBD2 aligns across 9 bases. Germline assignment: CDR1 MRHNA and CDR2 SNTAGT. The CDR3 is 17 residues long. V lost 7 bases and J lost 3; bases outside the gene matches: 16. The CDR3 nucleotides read TGTGCCAGCACAAAACGCGTAGGAGCGGGAGGCTGCTACGAGCAGTACTTC. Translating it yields CASTKRVGAGGCYEQYF.

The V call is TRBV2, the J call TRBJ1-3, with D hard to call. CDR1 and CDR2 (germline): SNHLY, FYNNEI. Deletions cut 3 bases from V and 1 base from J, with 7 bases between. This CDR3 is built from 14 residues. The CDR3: CASSETGSGNTIYF. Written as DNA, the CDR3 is TGTGCCAGCAGTGAGACGGGTTCTGGAAACACCATATATTTT.

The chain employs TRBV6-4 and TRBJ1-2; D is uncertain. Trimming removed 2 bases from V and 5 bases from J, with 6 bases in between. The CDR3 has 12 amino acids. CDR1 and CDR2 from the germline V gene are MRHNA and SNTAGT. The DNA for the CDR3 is TGTGCCAGCAGTGACCCGGGATATGGCTACACCTTC. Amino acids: CASSDPGYGYTF.

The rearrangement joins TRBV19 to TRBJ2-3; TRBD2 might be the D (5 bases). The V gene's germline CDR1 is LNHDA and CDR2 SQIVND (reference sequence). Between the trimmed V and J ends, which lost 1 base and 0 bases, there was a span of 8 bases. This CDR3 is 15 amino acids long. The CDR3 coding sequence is TGTGCCAGTAGTATAGCGGGCGGGAGCACAGATACGCAGTATTTT. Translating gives CASSIAGGSTDTQYF.

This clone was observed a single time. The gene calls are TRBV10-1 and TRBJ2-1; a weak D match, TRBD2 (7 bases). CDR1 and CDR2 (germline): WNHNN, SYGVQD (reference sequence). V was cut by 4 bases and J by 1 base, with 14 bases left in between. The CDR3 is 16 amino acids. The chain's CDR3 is CASSGLQGGSYNEQFF. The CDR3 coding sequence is TGCGCCAGCAGTGGCCTACAGGGAGGGTCCTACAATGAGCAGTTCTTC.

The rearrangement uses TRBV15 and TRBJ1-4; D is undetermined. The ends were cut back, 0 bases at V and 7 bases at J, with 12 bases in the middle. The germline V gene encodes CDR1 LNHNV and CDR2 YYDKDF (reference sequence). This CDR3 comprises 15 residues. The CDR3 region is CATSRDGGGGEKLFF. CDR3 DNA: TGTGCCACCAGCAGAGATGGAGGAGGTGGTGAAAAACTGTTTTTT.

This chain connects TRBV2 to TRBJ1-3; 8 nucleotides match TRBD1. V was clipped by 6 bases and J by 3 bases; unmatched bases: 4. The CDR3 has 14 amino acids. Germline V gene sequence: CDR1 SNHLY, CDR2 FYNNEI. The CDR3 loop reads CASRTTGGGNTIYF. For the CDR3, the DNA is TGTGCCAGCAGGACCACAGGGGGTGGAAACACCATATATTTT. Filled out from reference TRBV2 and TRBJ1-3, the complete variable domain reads EPEVTQTPSHQVTQMGQEVILRCVPISNHLYFYWYRQILGQKVEFLVSFYNNEISEKSEIFDDQFSVERPDGSNFTLKIRSTKLEDSAMYFCASRTTGGGNTIYFGEGSWLTVV.

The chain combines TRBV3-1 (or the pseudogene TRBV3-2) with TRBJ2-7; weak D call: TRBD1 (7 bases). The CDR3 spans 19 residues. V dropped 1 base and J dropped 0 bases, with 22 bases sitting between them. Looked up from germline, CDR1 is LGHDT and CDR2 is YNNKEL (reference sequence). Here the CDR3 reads CASSQAAGQNPKTSYEQYF. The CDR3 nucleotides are TGTGCCAGCAGCCAAGCGGCGGGACAGAACCCGAAAACCTCCTACGAGCAGTACTTC.

CDR3 sequence reads: CASSLAGADTQYF. The CDR3 DNA sequence: TGTGCCAGCAGCCTAGCGGGAGCAGATACGCAGTATTTT. The chain links TRBV11-2 to TRBJ2-3, with 10 bases lining up with TRBD2. This CDR3 comprises 13 residues. V was clipped by 5 bases and J by 4 bases; unmatched bases: 0. Germline V gene data show CDR1 as SGHAT and CDR2 as FQNNGV.

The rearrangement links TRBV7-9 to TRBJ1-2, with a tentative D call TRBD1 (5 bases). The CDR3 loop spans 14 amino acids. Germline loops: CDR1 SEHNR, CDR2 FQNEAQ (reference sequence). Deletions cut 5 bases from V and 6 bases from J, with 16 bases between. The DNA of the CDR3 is TGTGCCAGCAGCCAGGTCGGGGGTTCAGATGGCTACACCTTC. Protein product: CASSQVGGSDGYTF.

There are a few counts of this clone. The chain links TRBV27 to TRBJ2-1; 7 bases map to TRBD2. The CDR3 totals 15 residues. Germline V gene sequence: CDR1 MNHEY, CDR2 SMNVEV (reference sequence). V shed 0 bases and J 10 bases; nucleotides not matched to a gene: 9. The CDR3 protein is CASSLSLLTSVEQFF. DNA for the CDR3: TGTGCCAGCAGTTTATCGCTCCTTACTAGCGTAGAGCAGTTCTTC.

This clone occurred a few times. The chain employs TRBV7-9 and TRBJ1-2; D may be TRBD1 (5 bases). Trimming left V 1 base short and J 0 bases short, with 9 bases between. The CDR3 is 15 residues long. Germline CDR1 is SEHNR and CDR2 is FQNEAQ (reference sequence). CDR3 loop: CASSLGGLANYGYTF. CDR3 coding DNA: TGTGCCAGCAGCTTAGGGGGCCTCGCTAACTATGGCTACACCTTC.

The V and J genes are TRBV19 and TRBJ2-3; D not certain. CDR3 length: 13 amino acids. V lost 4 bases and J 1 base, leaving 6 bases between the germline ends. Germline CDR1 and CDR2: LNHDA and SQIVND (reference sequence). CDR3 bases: TGTGCCAGTAGTAACATCGGCACAGATACGCAGTATTTT. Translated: CASSNIGTDTQYF.

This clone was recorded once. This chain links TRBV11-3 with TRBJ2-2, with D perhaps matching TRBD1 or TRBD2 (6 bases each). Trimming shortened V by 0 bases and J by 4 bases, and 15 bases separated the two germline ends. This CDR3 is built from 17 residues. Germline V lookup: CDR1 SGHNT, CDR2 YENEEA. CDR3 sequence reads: CASSLDHPRGGTGELFF. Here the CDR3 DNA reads TGTGCCAGCAGCTTAGATCATCCCAGGGGAGGCACCGGGGAGCTGTTTTTT.

The CDR3 nucleotides read TGTGCCAGCAGCCCCAGGGGTGACACTGAAGCTTTCTTT. Protein: CASSPRGDTEAFF. This chain uses TRBV3-1 (or the pseudogene TRBV3-2) with TRBJ1-1, with TRBD1 as a possible D gene (6 bases). Germline CDR1 reads LGHDT; CDR2 reads YNNKEL (reference sequence). CDR3 length: 13 amino acids. V was shortened by 4 bases and J by 3 bases, with 9 bases between the two germline ends.

This chain's CDR3 is CASSGEQFF. DNA of the CDR3: TGTGCCAGCAGTGGGGAGCAGTTCTTC. The chain is built from TRBV28 and TRBJ2-1; the D is unclear. V lost 5 bases and J lost 10, with 3 bases in between. The CDR3 covers 9 residues. Germline lookup yields CDR1 MDHEN and CDR2 SYDVKM. Full variable domain (missing parts from reference TRBV28 and TRBJ2-1): DVKVTQSSRYLVKRTGEKVFLECVQDMDHENMFWYRQDPGLGLRLIYFSYDVKMKEKGDIPEGYSVSREKKERFSLILESASTNQTSMYLCASSGEQFFGPGTRLTVL.

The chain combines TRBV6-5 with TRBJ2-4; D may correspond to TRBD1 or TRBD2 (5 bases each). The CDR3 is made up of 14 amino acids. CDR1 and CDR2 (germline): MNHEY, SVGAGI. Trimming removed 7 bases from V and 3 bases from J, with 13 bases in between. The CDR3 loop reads CASISRDVKNIQYF. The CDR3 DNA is TGTGCCAGCATATCCAGGGACGTCAAAAACATTCAGTACTTC.

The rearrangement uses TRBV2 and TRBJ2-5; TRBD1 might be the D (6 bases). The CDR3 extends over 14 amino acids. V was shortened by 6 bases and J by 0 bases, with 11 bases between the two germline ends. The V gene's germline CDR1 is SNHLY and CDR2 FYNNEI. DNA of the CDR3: TGTGCCAGCAGACCCGCAGGGGACCAAGAGACCCAGTACTTC. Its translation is CASRPAGDQETQYF.

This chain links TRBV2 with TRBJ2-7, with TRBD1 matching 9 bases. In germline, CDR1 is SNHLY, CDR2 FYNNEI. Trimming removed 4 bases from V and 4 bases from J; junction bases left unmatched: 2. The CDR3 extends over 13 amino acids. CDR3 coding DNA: TGTGCCAGCAGTGGGGACAGGGAATACGAGCAGTACTTC. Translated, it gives CASSGDREYEQYF.

As DNA, the CDR3 is TGTGCCAGCTCACCCCGGACAGGGCTGATCGAGACCCAGTACTTC. Translation: CASSPRTGLIETQYF. This chain joins TRBV18 and TRBJ2-5; 8 positions agree with TRBD1. From germline, CDR1 is KGHSH and CDR2 LQKENI. The CDR3 consists of 15 residues. J was trimmed by 5 bases and V by 3 bases; bases with no gene match: 8.

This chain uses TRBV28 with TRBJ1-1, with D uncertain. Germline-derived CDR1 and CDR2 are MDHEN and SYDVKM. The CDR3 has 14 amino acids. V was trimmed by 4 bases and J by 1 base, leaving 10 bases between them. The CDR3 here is CASSSQLTNTEAFF. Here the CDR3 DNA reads TGTGCCAGCAGTTCGCAGCTGACGAACACTGAAGCTTTCTTT.

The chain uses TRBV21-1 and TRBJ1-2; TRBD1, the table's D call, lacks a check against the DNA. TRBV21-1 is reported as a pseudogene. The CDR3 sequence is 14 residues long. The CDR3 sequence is CASRGTGRGYGYTF. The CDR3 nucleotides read TGTGCCAGCAGAGGGACAGGTCGGGGCTATGGCTACACCTTC.